This record covers a single T cell receptor (beta chain). At one boundary the junction diverges from the germline segment, which might be a read error. Germline V gives CDR1 MNHEY, CDR2 SMNVEV (reference sequence). The CDR3 consists of 13 residues. TCRdb re-called the PCR reads through MiXCR, storing one row per CDR3 protein. The profile shows roughly 32,000 distinct CDR3 sequences, roughly half of them singletons. The time point: before preoperative PTX-NDP chemotherapy. The data belong to a study of esophageal squamous cell carcinoma under preoperative chemotherapy. About the research overall: TCR repertoires were profiled from both peripheral blood T cells and tumor-infiltrating lymphocytes.

This sequence was found in a human donor with esophageal squamous cell carcinoma. The donor label of this sample is uncertain. The V call is TRBV27, the J call TRBJ2-4, with D perhaps TRBD1 (6 bases). The material was obtained from a patient given preoperative chemotherapy. In DNA form, the CDR3 reads TGTGCCAGCGGGGGCCGTGACCAAAACACTCAGTACTTC. Translating it yields CASGGRDQNTQYF.